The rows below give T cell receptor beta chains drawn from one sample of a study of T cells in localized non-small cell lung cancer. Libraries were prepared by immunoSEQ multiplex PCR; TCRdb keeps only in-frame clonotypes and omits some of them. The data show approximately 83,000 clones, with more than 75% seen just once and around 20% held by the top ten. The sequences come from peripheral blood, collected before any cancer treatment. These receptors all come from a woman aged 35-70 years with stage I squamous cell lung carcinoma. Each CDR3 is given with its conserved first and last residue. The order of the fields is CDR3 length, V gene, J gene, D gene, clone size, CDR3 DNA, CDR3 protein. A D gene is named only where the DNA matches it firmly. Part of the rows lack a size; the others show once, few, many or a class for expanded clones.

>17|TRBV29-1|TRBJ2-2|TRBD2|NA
TGCAGCGTTGCCGGCCACAGCGGGGGGCTCTACACCGGGGAGCTGTTTTTT
CSVAGHSGGLYTGELFF
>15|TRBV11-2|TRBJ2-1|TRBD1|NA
TGTGCCAGCAGCCTGGGACAGGGGGCTTTCGGTGAGCAGTTCTTC
CASSLGQGAFGEQFF
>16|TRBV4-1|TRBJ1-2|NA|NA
TGCGCCAGCAGCCAAGGTCGGGACACAACTAACTATGGCTACACCTTC
CASSQGRDTTNYGYTF
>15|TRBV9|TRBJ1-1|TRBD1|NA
TGTGCCAGCAGCGTAAGGGGGACAGCTAACACTGAAGCTTTCTTT
CASSVRGTANTEAFF
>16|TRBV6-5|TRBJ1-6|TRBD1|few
TGTGCCAGCAGTTACACTGCGGACAGGGACAAATCACCCCTCCACTTT
CASSYTADRDKSPLHF
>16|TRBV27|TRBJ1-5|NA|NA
TGTGCCAGCAGTAAGGGGTTCAGAGCTAGCAATCAGCCCCAGCATTTT
CASSKGFRASNQPQHF
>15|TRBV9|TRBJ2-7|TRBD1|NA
TGTGCCAGCAGCGTAGGACAGGGACCCTTCTACGAGCAGTACTTC
CASSVGQGPFYEQYF
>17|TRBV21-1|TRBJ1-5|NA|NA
NA
CASSQDWGTGSNQPQHF
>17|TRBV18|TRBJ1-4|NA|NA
TGTGCCAGCTCACCACAATTCCTAATCACCACTAATGAAAAACTGTTTTTT
CASSPQFLITTNEKLFF
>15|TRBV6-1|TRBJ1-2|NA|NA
TGTGCCAGCAGTATGGACGGCACCCCTTTTGATGGCTACACCTTC
CASSMDGTPFDGYTF
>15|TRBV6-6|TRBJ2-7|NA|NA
TGTGCCAGCGGGGGGACGGGGGCATCTACGAGGGAGCAGTACTTC
CASGGTGASTREQYF
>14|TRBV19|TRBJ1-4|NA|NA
TGTGCCAGTAGCCCTCAGGGGCTACACGCAAAACTGTTTTTT
CASSPQGLHAKLFF
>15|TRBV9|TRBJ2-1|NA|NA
TGTGCCAGCAGCGTCGACACCCAGCAGAACAATGAGCAGTTCTTC
CASSVDTQQNNEQFF
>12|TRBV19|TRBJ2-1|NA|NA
TGTGCCAGTAGGCTTACGGGGTCCGAGCAGTTCTTC
CASRLTGSEQFF
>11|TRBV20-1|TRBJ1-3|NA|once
TGCAGTGCTAGAGAGGGGGACACCATATATTTT
CSAREGDTIYF
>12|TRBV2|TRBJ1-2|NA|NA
TGTGCCAGCAGTGTAGGGATTGATGGCTACACCTTC
CASSVGIDGYTF
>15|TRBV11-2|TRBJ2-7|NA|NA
TGTGCCAGCAGCCCCCGACAGGCCTCCTCCTACGAGCAGTACTTC
CASSPRQASSYEQYF
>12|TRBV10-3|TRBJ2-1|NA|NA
TGTGCCATCAGTGATGGATACAATGAGCAGTTCTTC
CAISDGYNEQFF
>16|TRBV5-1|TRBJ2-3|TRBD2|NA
TGCGCCAGCAGCTTCAGACTAGCGGGGGGGCAAGATACGCAGTATTTT
CASSFRLAGGQDTQYF
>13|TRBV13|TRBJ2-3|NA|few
TGTGCCAGCAGCTTAGATCTAGCCGATACGCAGTATTTT
CASSLDLADTQYF
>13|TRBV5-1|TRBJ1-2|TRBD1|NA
TGCGCCAGCAGCGCGGGACAGGGTAAGGGCTACACCTTC
CASSAGQGKGYTF
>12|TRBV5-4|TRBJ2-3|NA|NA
TGTGTCAGCAGCCCGACTACAGATACGCAGTATTTT
CVSSPTTDTQYF
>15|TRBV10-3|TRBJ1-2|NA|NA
TGTGCCATCAGTGAGCTAGTTGGGTCAGTATATGGCTACACCTTC
CAISELVGSVYGYTF
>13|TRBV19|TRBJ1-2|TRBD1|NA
TGTGCCAGTAGTATCCTTGACAGGGCTGGCTACACCTTC
CASSILDRAGYTF
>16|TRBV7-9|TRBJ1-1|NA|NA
TGTGCCAGCAGCTTATCTAATTCTGGGTCTGGGTATAAGGCTTTCTTT
CASSLSNSGSGYKAFF
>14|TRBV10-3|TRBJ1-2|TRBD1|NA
TGTGCCATCAGTCCCGGGACAGGGTTGTATGGCTACACCTTC
CAISPGTGLYGYTF
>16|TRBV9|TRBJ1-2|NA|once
TGTGCCAGCAGCCCCCTCCAGGGGACGGGTCCGAATGGCTACACCTTC
CASSPLQGTGPNGYTF
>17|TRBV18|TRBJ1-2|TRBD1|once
TGTGCCAGCGCCTCGGGACAGGGGTCCGCAGCTAACTATGGCTACACCTTC
CASASGQGSAANYGYTF
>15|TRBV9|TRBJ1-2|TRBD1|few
TGTGCCAGCAGCCCTCAGGACAGGGGGCTGGGGGGCTACACCTTC
CASSPQDRGLGGYTF
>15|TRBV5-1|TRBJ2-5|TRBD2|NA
TGCGCCAGCAGCTCGATAGCGGGGGTCCAAGAGACCCAGTACTTC
CASSSIAGVQETQYF
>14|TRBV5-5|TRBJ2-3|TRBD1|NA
TGTGCCAGCAGCTCCGGGACAGGGGAAGATACGCAGTATTTT
CASSSGTGEDTQYF
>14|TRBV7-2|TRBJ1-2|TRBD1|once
TGTGCCAGCAGCGGTACAGGGGCGGGCTATGGCTACACCTTC
CASSGTGAGYGYTF
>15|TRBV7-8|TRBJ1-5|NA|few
TGTGCCAGCAGCTTAGATGAACAGCACAATCAGCCCCAGCATTTT
CASSLDEQHNQPQHF
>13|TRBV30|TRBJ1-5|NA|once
TGTGCCTGGAGGCGGGGTGCGGCTCAGCCCCAGCATTTT
CAWRRGAAQPQHF
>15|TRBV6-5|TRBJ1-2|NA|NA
TGTGCCAGCAGTCCTGTGGGGGGGTCTAACTATGGCTACACCTTC
CASSPVGGSNYGYTF
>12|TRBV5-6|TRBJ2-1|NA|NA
TGTGCCAGCAGCACCACGTTCCATGAGCAGTTCTTC
CASSTTFHEQFF
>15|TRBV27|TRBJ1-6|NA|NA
TGTGCCAGCAGTACTCCGGGGGTACCTAATTCACCCCTCCACTTT
CASSTPGVPNSPLHF
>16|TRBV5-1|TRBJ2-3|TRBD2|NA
TGCGCCAGCAGCTTGGATTCCGGGGGGGCCGTAGATACGCAGTATTTT
CASSLDSGGAVDTQYF
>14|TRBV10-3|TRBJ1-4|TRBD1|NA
TGTGCCATCAGTGCACAGGGGGCGGGTGAAAAACTGTTTTTT
CAISAQGAGEKLFF
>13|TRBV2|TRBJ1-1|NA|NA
TGTGCCAGCAGTGCACAGGGTGGGGCTGAAGCTTTCTTT
CASSAQGGAEAFF
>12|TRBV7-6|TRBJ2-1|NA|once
TGTGCCAGCAGCTTAAATGACAATGAGCAGTTCTTC
CASSLNDNEQFF
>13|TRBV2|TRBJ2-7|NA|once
TGTGCCAGCAGTGACCAAGGGTTCTACGAGCAGTACTTC
CASSDQGFYEQYF
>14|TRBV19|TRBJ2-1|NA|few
TGTGCCAGTAGTATAGAGTGGGGGTACAATGAGCAGTTCTTC
CASSIEWGYNEQFF
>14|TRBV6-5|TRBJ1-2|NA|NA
TGTGCCAGCAGTTCGGACGGGGCTAACTATGGCTACACCTTC
CASSSDGANYGYTF
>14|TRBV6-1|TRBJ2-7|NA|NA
TGTGCCACTAGGGGGGACAGATACTCCTACGAGCAGTACTTC
CATRGDRYSYEQYF
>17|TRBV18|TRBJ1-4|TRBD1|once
TGTGCCAGCTCACCACCAGAAGGGACAGGGGATAATGAAAAACTGTTTTTT
CASSPPEGTGDNEKLFF
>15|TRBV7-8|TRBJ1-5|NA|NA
TGTGCCAGCAGCTTAGAGGACAGTAGCAATCAGCCCCAGCATTTT
CASSLEDSSNQPQHF
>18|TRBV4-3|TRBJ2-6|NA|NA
TGCGCCAGCAGCAGTAGGAAAGGACGTCAAAGTCGGGCCAACGTCCTGACTTTC
CASSSRKGRQSRANVLTF
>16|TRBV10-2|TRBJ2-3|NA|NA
TGCGCCAGCAACCCAAGGAGCGGATCTAGCACAGATACGCAGTATTTT
CASNPRSGSSTDTQYF
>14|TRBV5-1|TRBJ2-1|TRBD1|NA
TGCGCCAGCAGCTTGGAGGGGGCTACCAATGAGCAGTTCTTC
CASSLEGATNEQFF
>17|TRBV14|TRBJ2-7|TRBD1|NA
TGTGCCAGCAGCAATTTACCGACAGGGGATGACCTCTACGAGCAGTACTTC
CASSNLPTGDDLYEQYF
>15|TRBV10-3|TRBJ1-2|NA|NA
TGTGCCATCAGTGAGTCAGGGGGAATTAACTATGGCTACACCTTC
CAISESGGINYGYTF
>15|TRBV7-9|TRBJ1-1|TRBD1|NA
TGTGCCAGCAGCCCTACTCGGGACAGGGGACCTGAAGCTTTCTTT
CASSPTRDRGPEAFF
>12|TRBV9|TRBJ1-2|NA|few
TGTGCCAGCAGCATAGGGGGGAATGGCTACACCTTC
CASSIGGNGYTF
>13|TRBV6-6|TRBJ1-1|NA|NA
TGTGCCAGCAGTTATACCGACGGGGCTGAAGCTTTCTTT
CASSYTDGAEAFF
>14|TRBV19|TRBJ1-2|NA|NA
TGTGCCAGTAGTATAGGTCGGGGTGGCTATGGTTACACCTTC
CASSIGRGGYGYTF
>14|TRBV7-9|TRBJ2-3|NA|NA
TGTGCCAGCAGCTCCCGATGGGGAGCAGATACGCAGTATTTT
CASSSRWGADTQYF
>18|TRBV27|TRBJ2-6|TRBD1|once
TGTGCCAGCAGTCTGGACAGGGGAGGGACTCTGGGGGCCAACGTCCTGACTTTC
CASSLDRGGTLGANVLTF
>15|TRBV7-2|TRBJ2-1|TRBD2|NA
TGTGCCAGCCGCCCCGGGGGGGGGTCCTACAATGAGCAGTTCTTC
CASRPGGGSYNEQFF